This TCR beta chain is drawn from a study of T-cell memory formation after mild COVID-19. Study conclusions and caveats: Clonal second-wave expansions that peaked on day 37 had unconfirmed SARS-CoV-2 specificity.

V shed 0 bases and J shed 8 bases, with 10 bases lying between them. This CDR3 region has 13 residues. Germline values: CDR1 MNHEY, CDR2 SVGAGI. Many counts were recorded for this clonotype. Its antigen is undetermined. The 5'RACE method, run with constant-segment primers, produced TCR alpha and TCR beta cDNA libraries (carrying sample barcodes and UMIs). TCRdb called the 5' RACE reads again in MiXCR, with one record for every CDR3 protein. Counted here are under 400,000 distinct CDR3 sequences, around a fifth occurring once; the ten biggest clones make up 12%. The chain combines TRBV6-5 with TRBJ1-1; D gene unclear. The sequence derives from an adult woman who had mild COVID-19 (a few samples of this study predate the infection). Cell type and time point are not known. The sample was PBMCs or a T cell subset sorted from them (not recorded which). The chain's CDR3 is CASSYSQTVEAFF. The CDR3 DNA reads as TGTGCCAGCAGTTACTCGCAGACCGTCGAAGCTTTCTTT.